The next 2 T cell receptor beta chains were all read from a single sample in a study of blood T cell repertoires in COVID-19. Clones were read by immunoSEQ multiplex PCR, and TCRdb kept only the in-frame ones, dropping some. The data contain fewer than 150,000 clones, about four fifths of them seen just once; the ten biggest clones take up roughly 2%. Sequencing used peripheral blood. The receptors were sampled from a man aged 70 or older with acute or convalescent COVID-19.

There are many counts of this clone. J is TRBJ1-5 and V is TRBV5-1; D gene ambiguous. From germline, CDR1 is SGHRS and CDR2 YFSETQ. The CDR3 has 13 amino acids. The germline V and J ends were trimmed by 4 bases and 3 bases, with 8 bases remaining between them. The CDR3 loop is CASSLGVNQPQHF. In nucleotides, the CDR3 is TGCGCCAGCAGCCTGGGCGTCAATCAGCCCCAGCATTTT.

The chain links TRBV9 to TRBJ2-5; 10 bases align to TRBD2. The CDR3 has 18 amino acids. Trimming cost V 0 bases and J 5 bases; bases outside gene matches: 13. CDR1 SGDLS and CDR2 YYNGEE come from the germline V gene. The CDR3 sequence: CASSVDPSVAGGRETQYF. The CDR3 nucleotides read TGTGCCAGCAGCGTAGATCCTTCGGTAGCGGGGGGCAGGGAGACCCAGTACTTC.